The next 15 T cell receptor beta chains were all read from a single sample in a study of beta chain features in type 1 diabetes. Which antigens these TCRs recognize remains unknown. Study-wide results and limits: Across all four CD4+ subsets, people with type 1 diabetes showed modestly shorter TCRB CDR3s.

What was sequenced were expressed TCRB transcripts, since all of the isolated RNA had been reverse transcribed. Profiled with immunoSEQ multiplex PCR; TCRdb holds only in-frame clones, not every one. Of 500,000 to 850,000 clones in the sample, about an eighth were seen once. Sample: naive CD4+ T cells from blood. These receptors all stem from a man aged 18 to 29 with type 1 diabetes.

This sequence joins TRBV5-1 and TRBJ2-7, with D tentatively TRBD1 (5 bases). Germline V CDR1 and CDR2: SGHRS, YFSETQ. V was clipped by 0 bases and J by 2 bases, with 6 bases between them. The CDR3 has 13 amino acids. CDR3 residues: CASSLEGPYEQYF. For the CDR3, the DNA is TGCGCCAGCAGCTTGGAGGGGCCCTACGAGCAGTACTTC.

Note on this clone: The sample has other DNA sequences that encode this CDR3 too. J is TRBJ2-5 and V is TRBV5-1; 8 bases match TRBD1. CDR3 length: 15 amino acids. Germline CDR1 is SGHRS and CDR2 is YFSETQ. V lost 0 bases to trimming and J lost 4 bases; unmatched junction nucleotides: 5. CDR3 in DNA: TGCGCCAGCAGCTTGGCCGGAACAGGGGGAGAGACCCAGTACTTC. Translation: CASSLAGTGGETQYF.

The CDR3 loop reads CASSVIREGGEQYF. The CDR3 region has the DNA TGTGCCAGCAGCGTGATACGAGAAGGCGGCGAGCAGTACTTC. The chain has TRBV9 and TRBJ2-7; the D is unclear. Germline values: CDR1 SGDLS, CDR2 YYNGEE. The ends were cut back, 2 bases at V and 6 bases at J, with 15 bases in the middle. This CDR3 contains 14 residues.

This rearrangement joins TRBV4-3 to TRBJ2-2; 7 nucleotides agree with TRBD1. This CDR3 has 13 amino acids. With 5 bases clipped from V and 5 bases from J, the junction kept 2 bases outside the gene matches. Germline CDR1 is LGHNA and CDR2 is YSLEER. CDR3 DNA sequence: TGCGCCAGCAGCTTGACAGGGACCGGGGAGCTGTTTTTT. Protein: CASSLTGTGELFF.

This clone was seen a handful of times. J is TRBJ1-5 and V is TRBV7-2; 7 nucleotides align to TRBD1. Trimming took 5 bases from V and 2 from J; bases not matched to a gene: 6. Germline CDR1 is SGHTA and CDR2 is FQGNSA. This CDR3 is 15 amino acids long. CDR3 in DNA: TGTGCCAGCAGCCCGAGGGGGCTCGGCAATCAGCCCCAGCATTTT. Translated: CASSPRGLGNQPQHF. Full variable domain (outside the CDR3, taken from reference TRBV7-2 and TRBJ1-5): GAGVSQSPSNKVTEKGKDVELRCDPISGHTALYWYRQSLGQGLEFLIYFQGNSAPDKSGLPSDRFSAERTGGSVSTLTIQRTQQEDSAVYLCASSPRGLGNQPQHFGDGTRLSIL.

The rearrangement joins TRBV5-1 to TRBJ2-5; the match to TRBD2 covers 10 bases. CDR3 length: 14 residues. CDR1 and CDR2 (germline): SGHRS, YFSETQ. V shed 1 base, J shed 3 bases, and the junction held 0 bases outside the gene matches. This CDR3 is CASSLTSGEETQYF. In DNA form, the CDR3 reads TGCGCCAGCAGCTTGACTAGCGGGGAAGAGACCCAGTACTTC.

This chain joins TRBV4-3 and TRBJ2-5, with D hard to call. The V gene lost 6 bases and the J gene lost 2 bases, with 7 bases spanning the gap. Germline values: CDR1 LGHNA, CDR2 YSLEER. The CDR3 sequence is 12 residues long. This CDR3 reads CASSLNQETQYF. Here the CDR3 DNA reads TGCGCCAGCAGTCTCAATCAAGAGACCCAGTACTTC.

This clone came up a few times. V and J are TRBV19 and TRBJ2-2; possibly TRBD2 for D (6 bases). Looked up from germline, CDR1 is LNHDA and CDR2 is SQIVND (reference sequence). CDR3 length: 13 amino acids. The V and J ends lost 5 bases and 7 bases respectively, with 11 bases between them. The CDR3 sequence is CASSSGLRGELFF. The CDR3 DNA sequence: TGTGCCAGTAGTTCGGGACTCCGCGGGGAGCTGTTTTTT.

This clone was observed a handful of times. The chain recombines TRBV29-1 with TRBJ1-1, with 10 nucleotides matching TRBD1. Trimming removed 7 bases from V and 10 bases from J; junction bases left unmatched: 9. The CDR3 extends over 12 amino acids. Germline V gene sequence: CDR1 SQVTM, CDR2 ANQGSEA. CDR3 region: CSGHRDRGRAFF. The CDR3 nucleotides read TGCAGCGGCCATAGGGACAGGGGAAGAGCTTTCTTT.

The chain is built from TRBV28 and TRBJ2-2, with 7 bases lining up with TRBD1. The length of the CDR3 is 14 residues. Germline loops: CDR1 MDHEN, CDR2 SYDVKM. Trimming took 5 bases from V and 7 from J; bases not matched to a gene: 7. CDR3 region: CASSPGHRGGELFF. The CDR3 DNA reads TGTGCCAGCAGTCCGGGACACAGGGGCGGGGAGCTGTTTTTT.

To note about this clone: The same CDR3 is also encoded by other DNA sequences in this sample. The chain has TRBV28 and TRBJ2-5, with D hard to call. Germline V gene sequence: CDR1 MDHEN, CDR2 SYDVKM. Deletions cut 2 bases from V and 5 bases from J, with 6 bases between. This CDR3 spans 12 amino acids. The CDR3 bases are TGTGCCAGCAGTTTAGTGGGGGAGACCCAGTACTTC. This translates into CASSLVGETQYF.

In its sample, this clone was seen a few times. The CDR3 coding sequence is TGCGCCAGCAGCCCGAGGACTAGCGGTAGGGGCACAGATACGCAGTATTTT. Translation: CASSPRTSGRGTDTQYF. This sequence joins TRBV5-1 and TRBJ2-3; 10 bases fit TRBD2. Germline loops: CDR1 SGHRS, CDR2 YFSETQ. J lost 1 base, V lost 4 bases, and 9 bases had no gene match. The CDR3 loop spans 17 amino acids.

The chain carries TRBV27 and TRBJ2-7, with 8 nucleotides matching TRBD1. The germline gives CDR1 MNHEY, CDR2 SMNVEV (reference sequence). The CDR3 spans 14 residues. V gave up 7 bases and J gave up 4 bases; unmatched junction bases: 9. The CDR3 spells CASNKQGARYEQYF. The DNA for the CDR3 is TGTGCCAGCAATAAGCAGGGGGCGCGATACGAGCAGTACTTC.

The count of this clone is one. This chain connects TRBV6-5 to TRBJ2-7, with D perhaps matching TRBD2 (5 bases). Germline V gives CDR1 MNHEY, CDR2 SVGAGI. V lost 5 bases to trimming and J lost 5 bases, with 10 bases between them. The CDR3 contains 12 residues. The CDR3 region has the DNA TGTGCCAGCAGTAACCGGGAAGACGAGCAGTACTTC. Translation gives CASSNREDEQYF.

This clone has just a few counts. The chain carries TRBV7-9 and TRBJ2-7; D is ambiguous. Trimming shortened V by 1 base and J by 3 bases, and 10 bases separated the two germline ends. CDR3 size: 14 residues. The germline CDR1 and CDR2 sequences are SEHNR and FQNEAQ (reference sequence). The CDR3 nucleotides read TGTGCCAGCAGCTTAGACCTAGGCCGCTACGAGCAGTACTTC. It yields the protein CASSLDLGRYEQYF.